This TCR beta chain was sequenced during a study of response to subunit inactivated influenza vaccine. TCRdb used MiXCR to reprocess the RT-PCR reads, holding one entry per CDR3 protein. This sample has about 480,000 distinct CDR3 sequences, with about 10% found just once. As to this clonotype: The antigen remains undetermined.

Regarding the study as a whole: Every seasonal influenza vaccination brings in few new T cells, the authors suggested.

This receptor was identified in a man in his forties or fifties who received an inactivated influenza vaccine. The sequencing here drew on PBMCs from blood, taken around seven weeks after vaccination.

CDR3 sequence reads: CASRPGQGRGSYEQYF. The CDR3 DNA reads as TGTGCCAGCAGACCCGGACAGGGACGAGGCTCCTACGAGCAGTACTTC. This chain joins TRBV6-2 or TRBV6-3 and TRBJ2-7, with 8 bases lining up with TRBD1. This CDR3 region has 16 residues. V was clipped by 6 bases and J by 0 bases; unmatched bases: 10. Germline loops: CDR1 MNHEY, CDR2 SVGEGT.